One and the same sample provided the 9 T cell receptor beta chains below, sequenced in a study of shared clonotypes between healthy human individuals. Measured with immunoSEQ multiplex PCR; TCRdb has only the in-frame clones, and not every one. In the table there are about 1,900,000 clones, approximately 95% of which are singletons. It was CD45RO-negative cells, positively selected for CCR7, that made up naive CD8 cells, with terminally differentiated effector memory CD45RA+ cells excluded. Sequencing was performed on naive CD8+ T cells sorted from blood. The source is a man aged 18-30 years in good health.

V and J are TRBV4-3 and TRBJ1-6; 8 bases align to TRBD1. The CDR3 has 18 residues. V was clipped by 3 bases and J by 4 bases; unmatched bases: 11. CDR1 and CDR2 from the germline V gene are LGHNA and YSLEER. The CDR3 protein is CASSHVQGEGVYNSPLHF. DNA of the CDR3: TGCGCCAGCAGCCACGTACAGGGGGAGGGGGTATATAATTCACCCCTCCACTTT.

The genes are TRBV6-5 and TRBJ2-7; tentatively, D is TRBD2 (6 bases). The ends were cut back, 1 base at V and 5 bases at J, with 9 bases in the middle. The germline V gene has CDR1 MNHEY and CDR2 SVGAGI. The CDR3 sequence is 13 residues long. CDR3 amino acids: CASSYYWGDEQYF. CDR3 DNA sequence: TGTGCCAGCAGTTACTATTGGGGGGACGAGCAGTACTTC.

As DNA, the CDR3 is TGTGCCAGCAGCTCTCGACTAGCGGGGTCCTACAATGAGCAGTTCTTC. Its protein product is CASSSRLAGSYNEQFF. The J gene is TRBJ2-1, the V gene TRBV11-3; 11 bases match TRBD2. The CDR3 is made up of 16 amino acids. Germline lookup yields CDR1 SGHNT and CDR2 YENEEA. With V trimmed by 4 bases and J by 1 base, 3 bases remained unmatched.

CDR3 coding DNA: TGTGCCAGTAGTAGCAGGGGTTTGGAAACTAATGAAAAACTGTTTTTT. Protein product: CASSSRGLETNEKLFF. The chain employs TRBV19 and TRBJ1-4, with D maybe TRBD1 (6 bases). The germline V gene encodes CDR1 LNHDA and CDR2 SQIVND (reference sequence). V shed 4 bases and J shed 1 base, with 13 bases lying between them. CDR3 size: 16 residues.

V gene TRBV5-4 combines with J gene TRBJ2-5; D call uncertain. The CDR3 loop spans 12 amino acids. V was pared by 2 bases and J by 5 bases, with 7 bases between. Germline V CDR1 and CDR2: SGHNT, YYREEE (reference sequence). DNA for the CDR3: TGTGCCAGCAGCTTCCTCGAGGAGACCCAGTACTTC. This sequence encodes CASSFLEETQYF.

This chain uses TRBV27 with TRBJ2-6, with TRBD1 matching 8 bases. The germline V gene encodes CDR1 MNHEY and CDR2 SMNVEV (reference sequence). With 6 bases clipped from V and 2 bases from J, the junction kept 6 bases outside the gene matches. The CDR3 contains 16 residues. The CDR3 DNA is TGTGCCAGCAGCTCGAACAGGGGGGCTGGGGCCAACGTCCTGACTTTC. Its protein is CASSSNRGAGANVLTF.

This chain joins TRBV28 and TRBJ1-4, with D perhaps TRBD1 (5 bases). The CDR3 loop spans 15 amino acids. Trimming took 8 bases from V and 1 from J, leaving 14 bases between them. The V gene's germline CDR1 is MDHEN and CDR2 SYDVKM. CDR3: CASVSAGRTNEKLFF. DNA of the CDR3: TGTGCCAGCGTTAGCGCAGGGAGAACTAATGAAAAACTGTTTTTT.

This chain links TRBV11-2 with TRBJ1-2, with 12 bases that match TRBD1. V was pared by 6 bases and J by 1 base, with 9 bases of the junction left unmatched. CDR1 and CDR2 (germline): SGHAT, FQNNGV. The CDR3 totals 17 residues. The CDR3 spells CASSPGTGGLGNYGYTF. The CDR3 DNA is TGTGCCAGCAGTCCAGGGACAGGGGGCTTGGGTAACTATGGCTACACCTTC.

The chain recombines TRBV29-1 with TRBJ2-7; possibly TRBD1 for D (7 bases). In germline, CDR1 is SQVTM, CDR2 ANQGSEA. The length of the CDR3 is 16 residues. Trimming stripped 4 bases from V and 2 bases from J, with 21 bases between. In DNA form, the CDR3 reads TGCAGCGTTGGGGACAGTTTTTACGGGAGTCCCTACGAGCAGTACTTC. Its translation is CSVGDSFYGSPYEQYF.